The entry below describes one TCR beta chain. The antigen is not known. This may be a read error, as it is one base from a much larger clone. Germline CDR1 SGHDN, CDR2 FVKESK. This CDR3 has 13 residues. In this cohort, patients with other autoimmune diseases, uncontrolled infections, pregnancy or lactation were excluded. Each diagnosis was determined on the basis of clinical symptoms, serum thyroxine, TRAb, thyroid ultrasound and orbital computed tomography. The PBMCs originated from around 11 ml of fresh peripheral blood. These data come from a study of Graves' ophthalmopathy and Graves' hyperthyroidism. General study results and limits: Among expanded thyroid clonotypes above 0.001 frequency, most also occurred in blood.

RNA transcripts were the template, and TCR beta CDR3 regions were amplified from them. HTBI primers primed a first-round RT-PCR, and a second-round multiplex PCR followed. Using its own MiXCR run on the multiplex PCR reads, TCRdb lists one record per CDR3 protein. The table records roughly 700,000 distinct CDR3 sequences, 35% to 50% of them present only once. This receptor was taken from an adult man with Graves' ophthalmopathy. The sample consisted of peripheral blood. The rearrangement uses TRBV14 and TRBJ1-2; weak D call: TRBD1 (5 bases). In DNA, the CDR3 is TGTGCCAGCAGCCAAGATGGGGGTCGTGGCTGCACCTTC. Its translation: CASSQDGGRGCTF.